This passage covers 30 T cell receptor beta chains from one sample sequenced in a study of blood T cell repertoires in COVID-19. The table came from immunoSEQ multiplex PCR; TCRdb's copy has only in-frame clones and leaves some out. The table has 150,000 to 200,000 clones, roughly three quarters seen once. Sequencing was carried out using PBMCs or T cells enriched from blood (not recorded which). Receptor source: a woman aged 50 to 60 with acute COVID-19.

The chain carries TRBV29-1 and TRBJ2-3, with a weak D call TRBD1 (7 bases). The germline V and J ends were trimmed by 1 base and 5 bases, with 13 bases remaining between them. The CDR3 totals 14 residues. Germline assignment: CDR1 SQVTM and CDR2 ANQGSEA. CDR3 loop: CSVEVDREVDTQYF. DNA of the CDR3: TGCAGCGTTGAAGTCGACAGGGAGGTAGATACGCAGTATTTT.

This chain joins TRBV5-8 and TRBJ1-5; 12 nucleotides match TRBD1. The V gene end was trimmed by 4 bases and the J gene end by 4 bases; junction bases not matched to a gene: 12. Looked up from germline, CDR1 is SGHTS and CDR2 is YDEGEE. CDR3 length equals 18 residues. CDR3 bases: TGTGCCAGCAGCCTCTCGTGGGGGACAGGGGGCGCAAATCAGCCCCAGCATTTT. This translates into CASSLSWGTGGANQPQHF.

The chain employs TRBV27 and TRBJ1-1; 8 nucleotides match TRBD1. The CDR3 is 12 residues long. Germline V CDR1 and CDR2: MNHEY, SMNVEV (reference sequence). Trimming took 6 bases from V and 7 from J; bases not matched to a gene: 4. The CDR3 DNA sequence: TGTGCCAGCAGCCTACAGGGGGGTGAAGCTTTCTTT. Amino acid sequence: CASSLQGGEAFF.

The chain has TRBV10-1 and TRBJ2-1; 9 bases are a match to TRBD1. The CDR3 is 14 residues long. The V gene end was trimmed by 6 bases and the J gene end by 1 base; junction bases not matched to a gene: 1. CDR1 and CDR2 (germline): WNHNN, SYGVQD (reference sequence). CDR3 sequence: CASRDRGSYNEQFF. Written as DNA, the CDR3 is TGCGCCAGCAGGGACAGGGGTTCCTACAATGAGCAGTTCTTC.

V usage is TRBV7-9 and J usage is TRBJ2-5; D call uncertain. Trimming took off 5 bases at V and 4 bases at J, with 5 bases between the two ends. The CDR3 spans 11 residues. CDR1 is SEHNR and CDR2 is FQNEAQ in the germline V gene (reference sequence). CDR3 nucleotide sequence: TGTGCCAGCAGCCACTCAGAGACCCAGTACTTC. Translated, it gives CASSHSETQYF.

This clone was picked up many times. The chain joins TRBV4-1 to TRBJ1-6, with D possibly matching TRBD1 (5 bases). V gave up 0 bases and J gave up 7 bases, with 13 bases separating them. The germline gives CDR1 MGHRA, CDR2 YSYEKL. CDR3 length: 16 amino acids. CDR3 region: CASSQEEGRTNSPLHF. The CDR3 region has the DNA TGCGCCAGCAGCCAAGAGGAGGGGCGAACAAATTCACCCCTCCACTTT.

The chain employs TRBV24-1 and TRBJ1-2, with D hard to call. Germline V gene sequence: CDR1 KGHDR, CDR2 SFDVKD. The V and J ends lost 0 bases and 8 bases respectively, with 6 bases between them. This CDR3 is built from 12 residues. The CDR3 nucleotides read TGTGCCACCAGTGATTTGCAGAGGGGCTACACCTTC. Residues: CATSDLQRGYTF.

The rearrangement joins TRBV5-6 to TRBJ1-3, with D possibly TRBD1 on 6 matching bases. The ends were cut back, 0 bases at V and 2 bases at J, with 9 bases in the middle. Germline V gene data show CDR1 as SGHDT and CDR2 as YYEEEE. CDR3 length: 15 amino acids. The DNA for the CDR3 is TGTGCCAGCAGCTTGGATGAGGGGGCTGGAAACACCATATATTTT. Translation: CASSLDEGAGNTIYF.

This rearrangement joins TRBV7-2 to TRBJ1-2; no clear D. Germline loops: CDR1 SGHTA, CDR2 FQGNSA. This CDR3 is 15 amino acids long. Deletions cut 4 bases from V and 2 bases from J, with 14 bases between. CDR3 sequence: CASSSDGSGNYGYTF. The DNA of the CDR3 is TGTGCCAGCAGCTCCGACGGGTCGGGGAACTATGGCTACACCTTC.

The CDR3 here is CASKGQPGRGYTF. The CDR3 nucleotides read TGTGCCAGCAAAGGGCAACCAGGGCGTGGCTACACCTTC. This chain links TRBV2 with TRBJ1-2; tentative D call: TRBD1 (5 bases). Trimming pared 7 bases from V and 7 bases from J, leaving 16 bases between. CDR3 length: 13 amino acids. Germline loops: CDR1 SNHLY, CDR2 FYNNEI.

The J gene is TRBJ1-1, the V gene TRBV27; D gene uncertain. The CDR3 has 13 amino acids. V lost 4 bases to trimming and J lost 3 bases, with 9 bases between them. Germline loops: CDR1 MNHEY, CDR2 SMNVEV (reference sequence). The CDR3 protein is CASSWRGYTEAFF. CDR3 nucleotide sequence: TGTGCCAGCAGTTGGCGGGGTTACACTGAAGCTTTCTTT.

The rearrangement links TRBV19 to TRBJ2-4; D is undetermined. Germline CDR1 and CDR2: LNHDA and SQIVND (reference sequence). Trimming stripped 4 bases from V and 2 bases from J, with 9 bases between. CDR3 length: 14 amino acids. The CDR3 coding sequence is TGTGCCAGTAGTAATTCTCTAACCAAAAACATTCAGTACTTC. This sequence encodes CASSNSLTKNIQYF.

The chain uses TRBV5-4 and TRBJ2-5, with TRBD1 identical over 8 bases. V was clipped by 2 bases and J by 5 bases; unmatched bases: 2. This CDR3 is built from 13 residues. Germline V lookup: CDR1 SGHNT, CDR2 YYREEE (reference sequence). The CDR3 here is CASSFTGGETQYF. The DNA of the CDR3 is TGTGCCAGCAGCTTTACAGGGGGGGAGACCCAGTACTTC.

The chain joins TRBV9 to TRBJ1-4, with a weak D call TRBD1 (6 bases). V was clipped by 3 bases and J by 4 bases, with 13 bases between them. This CDR3 spans 15 amino acids. In germline, CDR1 is SGDLS, CDR2 YYNGEE. CDR3 amino acids: CASSGGQRLNEKLFF. CDR3 bases: TGTGCCAGCAGCGGCGGACAGCGTCTTAATGAAAAACTGTTTTTT.

The chain has TRBV28 and TRBJ2-7, with D hard to call. V was shortened by 4 bases and J by 0 bases, with 7 bases between the two germline ends. This CDR3 is 13 amino acids long. Germline CDR1 MDHEN, CDR2 SYDVKM. The CDR3 sequence: CASSSESSYEQYV. The CDR3 nucleotides read TGTGCCAGCAGTTCCGAGAGCTCCTACGAGCAGTACGTC.

This clone has only one observation. The chain is built from TRBV19 and TRBJ1-1; D perhaps matches TRBD1 (5 bases). The CDR3 runs to 17 residues. From germline, CDR1 is LNHDA and CDR2 SQIVND (reference sequence). V lost 6 bases, J lost 0 bases, and 20 bases lay in between. The CDR3 bases are TGTGCCAGTAGCCACGACAGCAGCATAGGGTTGAACACTGAAGCTTTCTTT. This encodes CASSHDSSIGLNTEAFF.

This clone was found once. The gene calls are TRBV10-3 and TRBJ1-1; D may be TRBD1 (6 bases). Germline V gene sequence: CDR1 ENHRY, CDR2 SYGVKD. The V end was cut by 2 bases, the J end by 4 bases, with 11 bases between. The CDR3 spans 14 residues. In DNA form, the CDR3 reads TGTGCCATCAGTGAGGGGGGCTCGAGCACTGAAGCTTTCTTT. Protein sequence: CAISEGGSSTEAFF.

The genes are TRBV2 and TRBJ2-2; tentative D call: TRBD2 (7 bases). Germline V gene sequence: CDR1 SNHLY, CDR2 FYNNEI. V lost 10 bases, J lost 7 bases, and 16 bases lay in between. The CDR3 covers 13 residues. CDR3 sequence: CATRGARGGELFF. CDR3 DNA sequence: TGTGCCACCCGGGGGGCTCGGGGCGGGGAGCTGTTTTTT.

Concerning this clone itself: The sample carries other DNA sequences with the same CDR3. The chain has TRBV29-1 and TRBJ2-5; TRBD2 agrees at 8 bases. The V and J ends lost 5 bases and 5 bases, in that order; junction bases with no gene match: 1. The CDR3 has 11 amino acids. CDR1 is SQVTM, CDR2 ANQGSEA, per germline. The CDR3 reads CSVRGGETQYF. The CDR3 DNA reads as TGCAGCGTTCGGGGGGGGGAGACCCAGTACTTC.

The chain carries TRBV4-1 and TRBJ2-5; 10 bases are a match to TRBD2. Trimming at V came to 0 bases and at J to 2 bases, leaving 6 bases not matched to a gene. This CDR3 has 17 residues. Looked up from germline, CDR1 is MGHRA and CDR2 is YSYEKL. The CDR3 DNA reads as TGCGCCAGCAGCCAAGACTCCAGCGGGGGGGGGCAAGAGACCCAGTACTTC. Protein product: CASSQDSSGGGQETQYF.

The chain employs TRBV19 and TRBJ1-5; D call uncertain. Germline lookup yields CDR1 LNHDA and CDR2 SQIVND (reference sequence). Trimming removed 6 bases at V and 10 bases at J, with 16 bases between. CDR3 length: 13 amino acids. This CDR3 is CASRPPNLGPQHF. The CDR3 DNA is TGTGCCAGTAGACCTCCCAATTTGGGCCCCCAGCATTTT.

This chain uses TRBV13 with TRBJ1-6; 9 nucleotides agree with TRBD1. The CDR3 loop spans 15 amino acids. In germline, CDR1 is PRHDT, CDR2 FYEKMQ (reference sequence). V lost 5 bases to trimming and J lost 7 bases; unmatched junction nucleotides: 6. The CDR3 protein is CASSLPGQGNSPLHF. The DNA for the CDR3 is TGTGCCAGCAGCCTCCCCGGACAGGGGAATTCACCCCTCCACTTT.

The V gene is TRBV5-5, the J gene TRBJ2-3; D is possibly TRBD1 (5 bases). The CDR3 has 14 residues. Germline values: CDR1 SGHKS, CDR2 YYEKEE (reference sequence). Trimming took off 4 bases at V and 0 bases at J, with 9 bases between the two ends. CDR3 nucleotides: TGTGCCAGCAGCCAGGGCAGGAGCACAGATACGCAGTATTTT. Translated: CASSQGRSTDTQYF.

CDR3 sequence reads: CASSQDLAGKAFF. CDR3 DNA: TGTGCCAGCAGCCAAGATTTGGCAGGGAAAGCTTTCTTT. The genes are TRBV3-1 (or the pseudogene TRBV3-2) and TRBJ1-1; TRBD1 is a possible D gene (5 bases). V dropped 0 bases and J dropped 9 bases, with 11 bases sitting between them. Germline loops: CDR1 LGHDT, CDR2 YNNKEL (reference sequence). This CDR3 is built from 13 residues.

The CDR3 loop is CASSAAVGGGQETQYF. The CDR3 nucleotides read TGTGCCAGCAGCGCCGCTGTGGGGGGGGGACAAGAGACCCAGTACTTC. This rearrangement joins TRBV9 to TRBJ2-5, with 7 bases that match TRBD2. Per germline, CDR1 SGDLS and CDR2 YYNGEE. J was trimmed by 2 bases and V by 3 bases; bases with no gene match: 10. There are 16 residues in the CDR3.

The rearrangement joins TRBV6-5 to TRBJ1-2; D remains ambiguous. CDR3 length: 11 amino acids. Germline V gene lookup returns CDR1 MNHEY and CDR2 SVGAGI. Trimming shortened V by 5 bases and J by 8 bases, and 9 bases separated the two germline ends. The CDR3 region has the DNA TGTGCCAGCAGTCCCGACATCGGCTACACCTTC. Its protein product is CASSPDIGYTF.

This chain uses TRBV28 with TRBJ2-5, with D perhaps matching TRBD2 (5 bases). Trimming cost V 5 bases and J 3 bases, with 13 bases left between them. The CDR3 has 14 residues. Germline-derived CDR1 and CDR2 are MDHEN and SYDVKM. CDR3 region: CASSSGVFKETQYF. The DNA of the CDR3 is TGTGCCAGCAGTAGCGGAGTCTTTAAAGAGACCCAGTACTTC.

This clone came up a few times. The chain combines TRBV19 with TRBJ1-5; D possibly corresponds to TRBD1 (5 bases). Trimming removed 4 bases from V and 5 bases from J, with 15 bases in between. This CDR3 is 15 amino acids long. The germline CDR1 and CDR2 sequences are LNHDA and SQIVND (reference sequence). CDR3 loop: CASSTRDGDYQPQHF. CDR3 coding DNA: TGTGCCAGTAGTACCCGGGACGGGGACTATCAGCCCCAGCATTTT. Variable domain in full (rest from reference TRBV19 and TRBJ1-5): DGGITQSPKYLFRKEGQNVTLSCEQNLNHDAMYWYRQDPGQGLRLIYYSQIVNDFQKGDIAEGYSVSREKKESFPLTVTSAQKNPTAFYLCASSTRDGDYQPQHFGDGTRLSIL.

This sequence joins TRBV12-3 or TRBV12-4 and TRBJ2-1, with D possibly TRBD1 on 6 matching bases. V was clipped by 6 bases and J by 9 bases, with 12 bases between them. The CDR3 is made up of 12 amino acids. The CDR3 reads CASSQGYAEQFF. CDR3 coding DNA: TGTGCCAGCAGCCAGGGGTATGCTGAGCAGTTCTTC.

The chain links TRBV7-2 to TRBJ1-5; D not certain. Germline values: CDR1 SGHTA, CDR2 FQGNSA. The CDR3 loop spans 13 amino acids. The germline V and J ends were trimmed by 3 bases and 5 bases, with 8 bases remaining between them. The CDR3 DNA sequence: TGTGCCAGCAGCTTTAGAAGTGATCAGCCCCAGCATTTT. As protein: CASSFRSDQPQHF.